Each of the 3 T cell receptor beta chains below was sequenced from the same sample in a study of post-analysis software for immune sequencing data. Prepared libraries of TCR beta cDNA carried unique molecular identifiers. One entry per CDR3 protein results from TCRdb running MiXCR on the PCR reads. Among 500,000 to 600,000 distinct CDR3 sequences listed, 40% to 50% were seen once. No antigen has been identified for these receptors. Study-wide results and caveats: Patients had higher frequencies than controls of about 5 TRBV segments, including TRBV5-6, TRBV5-1 and TRBV20-1.

Material: blood. The receptors derive from a girl between 5 and 17 years old with multiple sclerosis.

The chain links TRBV10-1 to TRBJ2-1; no definite D call. The CDR3 consists of 13 residues. Germline CDR1 WNHNN, CDR2 SYGVQD (reference sequence). V lost 5 bases, J lost 3 bases, and 8 bases lay in between. CDR3 in amino acids: CASSQTRYNEQFF. The CDR3 DNA is TGCGCCAGCAGTCAGACACGCTACAATGAGCAGTTCTTC.

The rearrangement joins TRBV6-6 to TRBJ1-1, with 7 bases lining up with TRBD1. Germline V gives CDR1 MNHNY, CDR2 SVGAGI (reference sequence). The CDR3 loop spans 17 amino acids. J was trimmed by 2 bases and V by 5 bases; bases with no gene match: 14. In DNA, the CDR3 is TGTGCCAGCAGTCCCAACCGGCTCGGACAGGCAAACACTGAAGCTTTCTTT. Protein sequence: CASSPNRLGQANTEAFF.

This chain links TRBV2 with TRBJ1-2, with D perhaps matching TRBD1 (6 bases). V lost 3 bases and J 3 bases, leaving 11 bases between the germline ends. The CDR3 consists of 14 residues. The V gene's germline CDR1 is SNHLY and CDR2 FYNNEI. The CDR3 loop reads CASSDQGRDYGYTF. CDR3 DNA sequence: TGTGCCAGCAGTGACCAGGGGCGGGACTATGGCTACACCTTC.